This TCR beta chain appears in the sequencing data of a study of regulatory T cells in long-lasting Graves disease. Trimming removed 6 bases from V and 8 bases from J; junction bases left unmatched: 28. The CDR3 length is 21 residues. In its sample, this clonotype was seen a few times. The sample's time point: newly diagnosed GD, antithyroid drugs for less than 3 months. Preparation of the TCR library used RNA extracted from PBMCs. Combining iRepertoire HTBI primers with Arm-PCR of CDR3 regions, the authors built TCR beta libraries. In the authors' methods: Across samples, about 56 TRBV and around 14 TRBJ segments were found. TCRdb re-called the multiplex PCR reads through MiXCR, storing one row per CDR3 protein. TCRdb's processing, not the authors', yielded these V and J calls. The repertoire holds about 540,000 distinct CDR3 sequences, with roughly 13% as singletons. The sample also formed part of further work on T cells in Graves' hyperthyroidism and ophthalmopathy.

The V gene is TRBV12-3 or TRBV12-4, the J gene TRBJ2-5, with 12 nucleotides matching TRBD2. The clonotype comes from a man aged 30 to 45 with Graves disease. The specimen comprised peripheral blood mononuclear cells (PBMCs), sampled at new diagnosis, from a patient treated with antithyroid drugs. In DNA, the CDR3 is TGTGCCAGCAGCCCTGGGCCCGGGACTAGCGGGTGGGCCACCGGGGGGGGAACCCAGTACTTC. It encodes CASSPGPGTSGWATGGGTQYF.